This TCR beta chain was recorded in a study of vaccination effects on CD4 cells after COVID-19. Study at large: The median interval between the second dose and post-vaccine sampling was 72 days. Findings of the study overall: Late post-vaccination, clones induced by infection and those induced by vaccine underwent marked clonal contraction.

The ViraFEST assay expanded antigen-specific CD4+ T cells with viral peptide pools before sequencing. The authors isolated CD4+ T cells after around 9 days of culture. BNT162b2 vaccine or mRNA-1273 vaccine was given to participants in two doses. On this clone: The antigen remains undetermined.

The CDR3 loop spans 14 amino acids. The V end lost 6 bases, the J end lost 2 bases, and 11 bases lay between the germline ends. The germline V gene has CDR1 LNHDA and CDR2 SQIVND (reference sequence). Only in-frame clones appear in the TCRdb table, and some are missing; sequencing was by immunoSEQ multiplex PCR. The data show some 24,000 clones, under 85% seen once. J is TRBJ2-1 and V is TRBV19; D unclear. The receptor was isolated from a human donor who received a COVID-19 vaccine. The sample in question was CD4+ T cells from PBMCs cultured with HCoV-NL63 spike peptides, obtained after COVID-19 vaccination. CDR3 sequence (DNA): TGTGCCAGTAGGGGGAAGGGTACCTACAATGAGCAGTTCTTC. This gives the protein CASRGKGTYNEQFF.